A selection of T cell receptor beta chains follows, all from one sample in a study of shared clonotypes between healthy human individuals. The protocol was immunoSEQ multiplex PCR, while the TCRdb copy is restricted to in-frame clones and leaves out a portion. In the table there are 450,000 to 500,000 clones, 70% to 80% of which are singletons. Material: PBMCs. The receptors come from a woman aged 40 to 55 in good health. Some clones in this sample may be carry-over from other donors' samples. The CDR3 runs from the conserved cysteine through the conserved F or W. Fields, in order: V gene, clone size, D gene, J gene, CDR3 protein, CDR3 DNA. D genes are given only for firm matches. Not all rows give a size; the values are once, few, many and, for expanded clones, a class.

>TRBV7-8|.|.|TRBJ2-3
CASTYRVGATDTQYF
TGTGCCAGCACTTACCGGGTAGGAGCGACAGATACGCAGTATTTT
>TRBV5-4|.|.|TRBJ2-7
CASRPAGPSSYEQYF
TGTGCCAGCAGACCCGCGGGGCCGAGCTCCTACGAGCAGTACTTC
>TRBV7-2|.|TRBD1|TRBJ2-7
CASSAAGGIGYEQYF
TGTGCCAGCAGCGCGGCAGGGGGTATAGGCTACGAGCAGTACTTC
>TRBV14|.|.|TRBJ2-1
CASSSVGYNEQFF
TGTGCCAGCAGCTCGGTGGGCTACAATGAGCAGTTCTTC
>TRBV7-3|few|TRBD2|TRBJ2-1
CASSLTSGGFNEQFF
TGTGCCAGCAGCTTGACTAGCGGGGGGTTTAATGAGCAGTTCTTC
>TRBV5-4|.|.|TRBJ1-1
CASSRGGTTGRLGMNTEAFF
TGTGCCAGCAGCCGCGGCGGGACAACGGGGAGGTTGGGAATGAACACTGAAGCTTTCTTT
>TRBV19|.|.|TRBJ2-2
CASRLTRGVPGELFF
TGTGCCAGTAGGCTGACTAGAGGGGTCCCCGGGGAGCTGTTTTTT
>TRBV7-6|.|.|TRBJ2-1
CASSRTRGTSYNEQFF
TGTGCCAGCAGCCGGACCAGGGGAACTTCCTACAATGAGCAGTTCTTC
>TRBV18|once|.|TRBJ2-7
CASSPSSGPLTYEQYF
TGTGCCAGCTCACCCTCCTCTGGACCGCTTACTTACGAGCAGTACTTC
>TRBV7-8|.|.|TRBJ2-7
CASSLVRSSYEQYF
TGTGCCAGCAGCTTAGTGCGGAGCTCCTACGAGCAGTACTTC
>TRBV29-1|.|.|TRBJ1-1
CSVERGNTEAFF
TGCAGCGTTGAACGGGGGAACACTGAAGCTTTCTTT
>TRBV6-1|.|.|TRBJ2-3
CASSIRLSSTDTQYF
TGTGCCAGCAGCATCCGACTAAGTAGCACAGATACGCAGTATTTT
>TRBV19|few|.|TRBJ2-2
CASSGDREYGELFF
TGTGCCAGTAGTGGGGATCGGGAGTACGGGGAGCTGTTTTTT
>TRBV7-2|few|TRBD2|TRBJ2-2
CASSGGTMSTGELFF
TGTGCCAGCAGCGGCGGGACTATGAGCACCGGGGAGCTGTTTTTT
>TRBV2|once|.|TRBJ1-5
CASSGQSYQPQHF
TGTGCCAGCAGTGGACAGAGCTATCAGCCCCAGCATTTT
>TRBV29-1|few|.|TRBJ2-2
CSGRNTGELFF
TGCAGCGGCCGAAACACCGGGGAGCTGTTTTTT
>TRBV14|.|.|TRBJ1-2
CASSPSPDGGGLYGYTF
TGTGCCAGCAGCCCAAGTCCGGACGGTGGGGGGCTCTATGGCTACACCTTC
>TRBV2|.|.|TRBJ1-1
CASTVRPNTEAFF
TGTGCCAGCACAGTCAGGCCTAACACTGAAGCTTTCTTT
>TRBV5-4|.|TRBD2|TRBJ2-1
CASSLKMTSGYNEQFF
TGTGCCAGCAGCTTGAAAATGACTAGCGGCTACAATGAGCAGTTCTTC
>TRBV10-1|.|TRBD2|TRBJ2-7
CASSEGDSSGRFDEQYF
TGCGCCAGCAGTGAGGGGGACTCTAGCGGGAGGTTCGACGAGCAGTACTTC
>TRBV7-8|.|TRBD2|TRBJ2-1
CASSPGLASYNEQFF
TGTGCCAGCAGCCCGGGACTAGCCTCCTACAATGAGCAGTTCTTC
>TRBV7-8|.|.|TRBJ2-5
CASSLVGVAQYF
TGTGCCAGCAGCTTAGTAGGCGTGGCCCAGTACTTC
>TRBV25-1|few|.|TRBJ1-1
CASSEPDDEAFF
TGTGCCAGCAGTGAACCGGATGATGAAGCTTTCTTT
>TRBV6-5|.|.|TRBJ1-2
CASSYFSSGMGYGYTF
TGTGCCAGCAGTTACTTTTCCTCGGGAATGGGCTATGGCTACACCTTC
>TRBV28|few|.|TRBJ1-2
CASSYMRGFNYGYTF
TGTGCCAGCAGCTACATGAGAGGGTTCAACTATGGCTACACCTTC
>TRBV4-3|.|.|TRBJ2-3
CASSPGTRGTDTQYF
TGCGCCAGCAGCCCCGGAACTCGCGGCACAGATACGCAGTATTTT
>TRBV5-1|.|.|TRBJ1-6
CASSLVGGLISPLHF
TGCGCCAGCAGCTTGGTAGGGGGGCTAATCTCACCCCTCCACTTT
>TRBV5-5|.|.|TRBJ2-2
CASSPYPRGDINAAGELFF
TGTGCCAGCAGCCCTTACCCTCGGGGGGACATCAACGCGGCCGGGGAGCTGTTTTTT
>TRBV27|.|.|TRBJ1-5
CASSFSDSNQPQHF
TGTGCCAGCAGTTTTTCAGATAGCAATCAGCCCCAGCATTTT
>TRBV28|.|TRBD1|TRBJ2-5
CASSSRRGTGAVAETQYF
TGTGCCAGCAGTTCAAGAAGGGGGACAGGGGCGGTCGCAGAGACCCAGTACTTC
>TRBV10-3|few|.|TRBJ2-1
CAIRAPPHNEQFF
TGTGCCATAAGGGCTCCCCCCCACAATGAGCAGTTCTTC
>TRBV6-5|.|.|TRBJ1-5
CASSKNRFSQPQHF
TGTGCCAGCAGCAAAAACAGATTTAGTCAGCCCCAGCATTTT
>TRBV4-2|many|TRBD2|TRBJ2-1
CASSQPGTTNEQFF
TGTGCCAGCAGCCAACCAGGGACTACCAATGAGCAGTTCTTC
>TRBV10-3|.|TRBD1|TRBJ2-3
CAISLGQADTQYF
TGTGCCATCAGCTTGGGACAGGCAGATACGCAGTATTTT
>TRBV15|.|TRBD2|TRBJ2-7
CATSKPSGSYEQYF
TGTGCCACCAGCAAACCTAGCGGCTCCTACGAGCAGTACTTC
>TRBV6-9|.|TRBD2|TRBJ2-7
CASPAGGITYEQYF
TGTGCCTCCCCCGCGGGAGGTATAACTTACGAGCAGTACTTC
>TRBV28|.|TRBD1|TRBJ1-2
CASRSPGQGNGYTF
TGTGCCAGCAGATCGCCGGGACAGGGAAACGGCTACACCTTC
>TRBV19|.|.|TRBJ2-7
CATTASSNSYEQYF
TGTGCCACTACCGCGTCCTCGAACTCCTACGAGCAGTACTTC
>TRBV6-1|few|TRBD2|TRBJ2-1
CASSELAGSYNEQFF
TGTGCCAGCAGTGAACTAGCGGGGAGCTACAATGAGCAGTTCTTC
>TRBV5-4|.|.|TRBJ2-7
CASSWDRSYEQYF
TGTGCCAGCAGCTGGGACCGTTCCTACGAGCAGTACTTC
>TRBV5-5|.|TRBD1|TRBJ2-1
CASSETGSYYNEQFF
TGTGCCAGCAGCGAGACAGGGAGCTACTACAATGAGCAGTTCTTC
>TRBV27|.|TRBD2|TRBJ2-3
CASSEAGGYLDTQYF
TGTGCCAGCAGTGAGGCGGGAGGCTACCTCGATACGCAGTATTTT
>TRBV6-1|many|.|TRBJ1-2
CASTPGRSGGYTF
TGTGCCAGCACCCCGGGCCGAAGCGGTGGCTACACCTTC
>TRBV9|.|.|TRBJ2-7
CASSVGAGAWVEQYF
TGTGCCAGCAGCGTAGGTGCGGGGGCCTGGGTGGAGCAGTACTTC
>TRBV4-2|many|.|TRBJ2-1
CASSQAGGAYNEQFF
TGTGCCAGCAGCCAAGCGGGCGGGGCCTACAATGAGCAGTTCTTC